The entry below describes one T cell receptor beta chain. Seattle cases were enrolled at active infection and followed longitudinally. As processed by the authors: Amplification from reference gene primers served as the basis for estimated nucleated cell counts. Produced via immunoSEQ multiplex PCR; TCRdb's table is partial and in-frame only. That table furnishes V, J and clone size, whereas the DNA furnished D and trimming. The data show approximately 330,000 clones, 87% seen once. Germline loops: CDR1 GTSNPN, CDR2 SVGIG (reference sequence). The junction had 5 bases not matched to a gene; V was cut back by 3 bases and J by 7 bases. This CDR3 has 13 residues. This sample was included in a study of blood T cell repertoires in COVID-19. The wider study: Italy, Spain and the United States were the sources of the convalescent and acute COVID-19 samples. Sources were T cells, B-cell-depleted T cells, or PBMCs; the material itself was cDNA or gDNA.

The sample was peripheral blood. This chain joins TRBV30 and TRBJ1-5, with TRBD1 matching over 8 bases. This clonotype originated in a man younger than 40 with COVID-19, enrolled during active disease. CDR3 in DNA: TGTGCCTGGAGAGGACAGGGTGGGCAGCCCCAGCATTTT. As protein: CAWRGQGGQPQHF.